This TCR beta chain was obtained from a study of prognosis after radiotherapy for stage I lung cancer. About the research overall: Following radiotherapy, a few patients went on to present distant metastases at a median of 7 months, and roughly 15 exhibited no significant progression.

Approximately 5.5 milliliters of peripheral blood were drawn at each of two time points. Genomic DNA provided the template from which TCR beta CDR3 was amplified by two-round multiplex PCR. Primers specific to each TRBV and TRBJ gene were used in first-round PCR. TCRdb re-analysed the multiplex PCR reads in MiXCR, keeping a single row per CDR3 protein. Here the sample spans approximately 28,000 distinct CDR3 sequences, around 40% being singletons. At least ten counts were recorded for this clonotype. Just one base apart from a much larger clone, this may be a read error. The source material was PBMCs, sampled before or after stereotactic body radiation therapy (not recorded which). The receptor's source is a donor of 50 years or more with non-small cell lung cancer.

The CDR3 here is CASSNSGGGAVDTQYF. The CDR3 coding sequence is TGTGCCAGCAGTAACTCTGGCGGGGGGGCCGTAGATACGCAGTATTTT. The J gene is TRBJ2-3, the V gene TRBV6-4; 9 positions agree with TRBD2. CDR3 length: 16 residues. Germline V CDR1 and CDR2: MRHNA, SNTAGT.